This TCR beta chain stems from a study of response to subunit inactivated influenza vaccine. TCRdb redid the calling of the RT-PCR reads with MiXCR, one entry per CDR3 protein. The sample contains about 540,000 distinct CDR3 sequences, roughly 25% of which appear only once. Study findings and constraints: Authors suggested seasonal influenza vaccinations each recruit few new T cells.

Germline V gene sequence: CDR1 MNHEY, CDR2 SVGEGT. The CDR3 contains 16 residues. Trimming pared 7 bases from V and 0 bases from J, leaving 18 bases between. Concerning this clonotype: Its antigen is not identified.

This sample was also put to use in a study of T cells expressing NK-cell markers. This second study notes: The authors generated TCR beta cDNA through 5'RACE template switching with UMIs. Source material for TCR beta repertoires consisted of sorted CD3+CD56+NKG2C+, CD3+CD56+NKG2C- and CD3+CD56-NKG2C+ T cells. Just one sequenced donor of eight was HCMV-seronegative, while seven were seropositive. Sorting was restricted to alpha-beta TCR T cells by an anti-gamma-delta TCR antibody in several experiments.

The sample consisted of CD4+ T cells sorted from PBMCs, taken roughly 12 days after vaccination. The rearrangement links TRBV6-2 or TRBV6-3 to TRBJ1-2; no definite D call. The TCR comes from a man between 50 and 59 years old who received an inactivated influenza vaccine. The DNA of the CDR3 is TGTGCCAGCACCCTACCCGGCGGCAGAGCTAACTATGGCTACACCTTC. Protein: CASTLPGGRANYGYTF.